This TCR beta chain was profiled in a study of immune evolution from preneoplasia to lung adenocarcinoma. As for the study in general: HLA loss of heterozygosity: roughly 6.6% AIS, approximately 15% MIA, approximately 31% ADC, none AAH.

The CDR3 has 11 amino acids. The ends were cut back, 7 bases at V and 5 bases at J, with 11 bases in the middle. Germline V gene data show CDR1 as SQVTM and CDR2 as ANQGSEA. Sequencing was performed with immunoSEQ multiplex PCR; in TCRdb, only in-frame clones are kept and a portion is missing. The profile shows thousands of clones, 82% of them singletons. Between the mid-2010s and the late 2010s, patients underwent resection in Japan or China. This clone has only a few counts. Other DNA sequences in this sample translate to the same CDR3. Sequences were obtained from FFPE minimally invasive lung adenocarcinoma tissue. The V call is TRBV29-1, the J call TRBJ1-1; possibly TRBD1 for D (5 bases). The sequence came from a person aged 70 to 79 with lung adenocarcinoma. The DNA of the CDR3 is TGCAGCGGGGGGTATGGGACTGAAGCTTTCTTT. It codes for CSGGYGTEAFF. The variable domain in full, with the rest retrieved from reference TRBV29-1 and TRBJ1-1, is SAVISQKPSRDICQRGTSLTIQCQVDSQVTMMFWYRQQPGQSLTLIATANQGSEATYESGFVIDKFPISRPNLTFSTLTVSNMSPEDSSIYLCSGGYGTEAFFGQGTRLTVV.